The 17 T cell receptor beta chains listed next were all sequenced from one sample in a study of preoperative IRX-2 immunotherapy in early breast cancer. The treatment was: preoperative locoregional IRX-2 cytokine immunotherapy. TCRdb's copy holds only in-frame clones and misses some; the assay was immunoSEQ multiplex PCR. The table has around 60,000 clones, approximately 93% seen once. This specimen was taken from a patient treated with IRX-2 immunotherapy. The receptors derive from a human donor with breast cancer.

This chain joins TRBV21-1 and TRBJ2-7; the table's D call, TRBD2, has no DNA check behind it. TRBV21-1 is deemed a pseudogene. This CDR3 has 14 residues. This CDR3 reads CASSKPSGSYEQYF. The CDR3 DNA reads TGTGCCAGCAGCAAACCTAGCGGGAGCTACGAGCAGTACTTC.

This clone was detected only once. In DNA, the CDR3 is TGTGCCAGCAGCTTGGACACAACCTCCTACGAGCAGTACTTC. It translates to CASSLDTTSYEQYF. The chain carries TRBV7-6 and TRBJ2-7; D is perhaps TRBD1 (5 bases). Germline CDR1 and CDR2: SGHVS and FNYEAQ. Between the trimmed V and J ends, which lost 3 bases and 0 bases, there was a span of 9 bases. The CDR3 is 14 residues long.

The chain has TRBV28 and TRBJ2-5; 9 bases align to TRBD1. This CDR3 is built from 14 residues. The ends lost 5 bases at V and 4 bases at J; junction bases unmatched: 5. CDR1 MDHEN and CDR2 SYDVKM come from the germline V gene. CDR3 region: CASSAPTGGETQYF. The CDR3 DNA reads TGTGCCAGCAGTGCCCCGACAGGGGGAGAGACCCAGTACTTC.

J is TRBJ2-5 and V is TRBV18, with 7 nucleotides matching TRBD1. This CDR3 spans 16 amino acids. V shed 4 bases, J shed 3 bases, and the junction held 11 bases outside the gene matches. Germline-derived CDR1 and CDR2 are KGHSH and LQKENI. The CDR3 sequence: CASSQNSGTVEETQYF. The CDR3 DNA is TGTGCCAGCTCACAAAACTCAGGGACAGTGGAAGAGACCCAGTACTTC.

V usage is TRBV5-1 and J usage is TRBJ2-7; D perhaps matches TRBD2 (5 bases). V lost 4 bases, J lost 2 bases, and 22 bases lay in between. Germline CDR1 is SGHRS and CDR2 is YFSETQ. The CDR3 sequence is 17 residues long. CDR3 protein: CASSPFNFGGSTYEQYF. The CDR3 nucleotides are TGCGCCAGCAGCCCCTTTAATTTTGGCGGGTCGACCTACGAGCAGTACTTC.

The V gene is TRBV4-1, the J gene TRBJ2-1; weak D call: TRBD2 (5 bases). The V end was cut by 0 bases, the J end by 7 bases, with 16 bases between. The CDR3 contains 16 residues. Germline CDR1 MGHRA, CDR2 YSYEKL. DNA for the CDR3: TGCGCCAGCAGCCAAGATCCCGGGGTAGCGTGGAATGAGCAGTTCTTC. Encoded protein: CASSQDPGVAWNEQFF.

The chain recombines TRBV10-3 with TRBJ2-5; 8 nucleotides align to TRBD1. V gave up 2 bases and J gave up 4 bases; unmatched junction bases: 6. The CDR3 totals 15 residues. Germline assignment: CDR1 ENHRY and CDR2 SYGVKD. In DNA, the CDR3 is TGTGCCATCAGTGAGCCAGGGGGCAGTGGAGAGACCCAGTACTTC. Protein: CAISEPGGSGETQYF.

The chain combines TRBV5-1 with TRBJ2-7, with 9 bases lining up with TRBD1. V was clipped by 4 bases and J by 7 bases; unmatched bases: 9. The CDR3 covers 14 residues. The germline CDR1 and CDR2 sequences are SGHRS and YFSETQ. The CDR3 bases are TGCGCCAGCAGCGGGGGGGACAGGGCCGAGGAGCAGTACTTC. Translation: CASSGGDRAEEQYF.

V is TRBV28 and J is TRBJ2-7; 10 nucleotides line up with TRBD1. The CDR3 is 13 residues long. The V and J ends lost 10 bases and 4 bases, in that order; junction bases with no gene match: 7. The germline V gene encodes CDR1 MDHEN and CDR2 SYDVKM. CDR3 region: CAIRDRGRYEQYF. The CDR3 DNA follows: TGTGCCATCCGAGACAGGGGGCGGTACGAGCAGTACTTC.

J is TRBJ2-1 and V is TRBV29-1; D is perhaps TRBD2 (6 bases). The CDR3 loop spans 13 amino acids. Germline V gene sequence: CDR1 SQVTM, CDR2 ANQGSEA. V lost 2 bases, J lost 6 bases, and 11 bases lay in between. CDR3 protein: CSVERLEFNEQFF. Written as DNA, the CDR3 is TGCAGCGTTGAACGACTAGAATTCAATGAGCAGTTCTTC.

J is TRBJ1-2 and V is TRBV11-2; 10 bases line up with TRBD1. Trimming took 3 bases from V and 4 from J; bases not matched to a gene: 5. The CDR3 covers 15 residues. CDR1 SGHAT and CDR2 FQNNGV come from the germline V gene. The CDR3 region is CASSLTGGLGYGYTF. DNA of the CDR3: TGTGCCAGCAGCTTGACAGGGGGCTTAGGCTATGGCTACACCTTC.

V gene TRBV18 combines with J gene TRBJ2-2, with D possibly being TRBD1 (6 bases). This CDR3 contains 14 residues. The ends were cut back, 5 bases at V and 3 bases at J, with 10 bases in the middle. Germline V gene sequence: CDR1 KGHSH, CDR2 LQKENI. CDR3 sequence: CASSTYRDTGELFF. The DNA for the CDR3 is TGTGCCAGCTCAACGTACAGGGACACCGGGGAGCTGTTTTTT.

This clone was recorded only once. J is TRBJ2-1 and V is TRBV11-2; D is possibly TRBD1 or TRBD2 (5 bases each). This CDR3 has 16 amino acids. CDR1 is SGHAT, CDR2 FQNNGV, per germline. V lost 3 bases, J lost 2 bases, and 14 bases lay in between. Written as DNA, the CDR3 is TGTGCCAGCAGCTTTCGCCCGGGACCCCCCTACAATGAGCAGTTCTTC. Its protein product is CASSFRPGPPYNEQFF.

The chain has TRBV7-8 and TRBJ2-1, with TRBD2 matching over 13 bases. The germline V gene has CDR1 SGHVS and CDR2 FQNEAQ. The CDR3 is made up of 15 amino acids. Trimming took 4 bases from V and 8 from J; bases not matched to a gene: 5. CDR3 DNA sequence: TGTGCCAGCAGCTCGTGGACTAGCGGGAGACATGAGCAGTTCTTC. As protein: CASSSWTSGRHEQFF.

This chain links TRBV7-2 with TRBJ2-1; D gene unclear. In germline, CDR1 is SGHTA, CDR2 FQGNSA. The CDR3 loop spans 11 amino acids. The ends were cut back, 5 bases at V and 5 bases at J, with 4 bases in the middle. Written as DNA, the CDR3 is TGTGCCAGCAGCCCGCACAATGAGCAGTTCTTC. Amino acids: CASSPHNEQFF. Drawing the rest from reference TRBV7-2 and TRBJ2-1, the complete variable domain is GAGVSQSPSNKVTEKGKDVELRCDPISGHTALYWYRQSLGQGLEFLIYFQGNSAPDKSGLPSDRFSAERTGGSVSTLTIQRTQQEDSAVYLCASSPHNEQFFGPGTRLTVL.

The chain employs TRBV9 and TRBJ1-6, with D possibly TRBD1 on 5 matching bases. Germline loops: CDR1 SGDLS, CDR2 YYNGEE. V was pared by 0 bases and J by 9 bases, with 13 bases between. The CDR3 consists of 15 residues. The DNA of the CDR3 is TGTGCCAGCAGCGTAGGCGGTCAGGGTTCTTCACCCCTCCACTTT. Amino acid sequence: CASSVGGQGSSPLHF.

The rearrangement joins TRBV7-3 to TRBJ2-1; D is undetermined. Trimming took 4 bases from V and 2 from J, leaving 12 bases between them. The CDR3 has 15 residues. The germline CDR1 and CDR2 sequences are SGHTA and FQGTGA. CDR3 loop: CASSWSEAPYNEQFF. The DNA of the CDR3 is TGTGCCAGCAGCTGGAGTGAAGCCCCCTACAATGAGCAGTTCTTC. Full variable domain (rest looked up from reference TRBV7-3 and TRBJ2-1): GAGVSQTPSNKVTEKGKYVELRCDPISGHTALYWYRQSLGQGPEFLIYFQGTGAADDSGLPNDRFFAVRPEGSVSTLKIQRTERGDSAVYLCASSWSEAPYNEQFFGPGTRLTVL.